The 30 T cell receptor beta chains reported below all come from one sample, sequenced in a study of T-cell reconstitution after alpha-beta-depleted transplantation in children. Unique molecular identifiers featured in how the TCRbeta library was prepared. TCRdb re-called the PCR reads through MiXCR, storing one row per CDR3 protein. The sample lists under 750,000 distinct CDR3 sequences, more than 20% occurring once. The specimen was PBMCs, mostly from graft donor cells, collected 360 days after TCRalphabeta/CD19-depleted stem cell transplant. These receptors were obtained from a boy under two years old who had a stem cell transplant for acute myeloid leukemia, so the T cells may come from the graft donor.

The chain combines TRBV10-3 with TRBJ2-7, with no clear D. Germline V gene sequence: CDR1 ENHRY, CDR2 SYGVKD. V lost 6 bases and J lost 0, with 9 bases in between. The CDR3 extends over 13 amino acids. CDR3 protein: CAISHDTSYEQYF. The CDR3 DNA is TGTGCCATCAGCCACGACACCTCCTACGAGCAGTACTTC.

The genes are TRBV6-1 and TRBJ2-3, with 10 bases that match TRBD2. J lost 2 bases, V lost 6 bases, and 8 bases had no gene match. CDR1 and CDR2 from the germline V gene are MNHNS and SASEGT. The CDR3 loop spans 16 amino acids. Written as DNA, the CDR3 is TGTGCCAGCAGGAGTGAAGCGGGGGGGCCCACAGATACGCAGTATTTT. Its translation is CASRSEAGGPTDTQYF.

This clonotype was detected once. This chain links TRBV21-1 with TRBJ2-7; the table's D call TRBD1 went unverified against the DNA. TRBV21-1 is a pseudogene. This CDR3 region has 13 residues. Written as DNA, the CDR3 is TGTGCCAGCAGCAAAAGGCCAGGGTACGAGCAGTACTTC. This codes for CASSKRPGYEQYF.

This rearrangement joins TRBV12-3 or TRBV12-4 to TRBJ2-7; TRBD2 might be the D (5 bases). Trimming cost V 1 base and J 5 bases, with 9 bases left between them. The CDR3 sequence is 13 residues long. Written as DNA, the CDR3 is TGTGCCAGCAGTTTAGGAGGGTTCGACGAGCAGTACGTC. This codes for CASSLGGFDEQYV.

This chain joins TRBV20-1 and TRBJ2-5; D is perhaps TRBD1 (6 bases). Germline-derived CDR1 and CDR2 are DFQATT and SNEGSKA (reference sequence). The CDR3 sequence is 12 residues long. The V end lost 5 bases, the J end lost 7 bases, and 14 bases lay between the germline ends. CDR3 region: CSAPRDIGTQYF. The CDR3 DNA reads as TGCAGTGCTCCCAGGGACATCGGGACCCAGTACTTC.

This clonotype was picked up a small number of times. The rearrangement joins TRBV2 to TRBJ2-7; 7 positions match TRBD1. V lost 6 bases and J lost 12; bases outside the gene matches: 11. Per germline, CDR1 SNHLY and CDR2 FYNNEI. CDR3 length equals 12 residues. The CDR3 sequence is CASRWDSPPPYV. CDR3 DNA sequence: TGTGCCAGCAGGTGGGACAGCCCTCCGCCGTACGTC.

J is TRBJ2-1 and V is TRBV12-3 or TRBV12-4; D not resolved. V gave up 3 bases and J gave up 5 bases, with 14 bases separating them. The CDR3 has 15 amino acids. Here the CDR3 reads CASSFWAGTDNEQFF. The CDR3 coding sequence is TGTGCCAGCAGTTTTTGGGCAGGTACGGACAATGAGCAGTTCTTC.

This clonotype was seen only a few times. The V gene is TRBV3-2, the J gene TRBJ2-1; no DNA check was done on the table's D call, TRBD2. TRBV3-2 is a documented pseudogene. This CDR3 is built from 17 residues. The chain's CDR3 is CASSQDPAGPTYNEQFF. CDR3 nucleotide sequence: TGTGCCAGCAGCCAAGATCCCGCGGGGCCCACCTACAATGAGCAGTTCTTC.

This clonotype was counted at least ten times. The chain carries TRBV11-1 and TRBJ2-3, with 11 bases aligning to TRBD2. Germline CDR1 reads SGHAT; CDR2 reads FQDESV (reference sequence). V shed 2 bases, J shed 1 base, and the junction held 17 bases outside the gene matches. The CDR3 is 21 residues long. The CDR3 DNA reads TGTGCCAGCAGCTTAACGGGGGCTAGCGGGGGGAACATCCATGGCACAGATACGCAGTATTTT. Translating gives CASSLTGASGGNIHGTDTQYF.

This clonotype appeared a single time. The gene calls are TRBV24-1 and TRBJ2-7; no firm D call. Trimming left V 12 bases short and J 7 bases short, with 6 bases between. The germline V gene encodes CDR1 KGHDR and CDR2 SFDVKD. This CDR3 has 8 residues. For the CDR3, the DNA is TGTGCCGCGACAGAGCAGTACTTC. The encoded protein is CAATEQYF.

Of note for this clonotype: Mismatch with germline at one junction end may stem from a read error. The gene calls are TRBV20-1 and TRBJ2-2, with 8 bases fitting TRBD2. Germline-derived CDR1 and CDR2 are DFQATT and SNEGSKA (reference sequence). This CDR3 has 17 residues. This CDR3 reads CCASARARGGQIGELFF. CDR3 coding DNA: TGCTGTGCTAGTGCCCGTGCCCGCGGGGGGCAAATCGGGGAGCTGTTTTTT.

This clonotype has more than one count but fewer than ten. V gene TRBV12-3 or TRBV12-4 combines with J gene TRBJ2-5; 9 bases fit TRBD1. With V trimmed by 6 bases and J by 7 bases, 9 bases remained unmatched. The CDR3 runs to 14 residues. CDR3: CASSPQGARGTQYF. The CDR3 region has the DNA TGTGCCAGCAGCCCACAGGGGGCGCGAGGGACCCAGTACTTC.

The chain has TRBV7-9 and TRBJ2-1; the D gene is possibly TRBD2 (5 bases). From germline, CDR1 is SEHNR and CDR2 FQNEAQ (reference sequence). Deletions cut 4 bases from V and 5 bases from J, with 9 bases between. There are 13 residues in the CDR3. The CDR3 DNA reads as TGTGCCAGCAGCTCGGGATCCAACAATGAGCAGTTCTTC. Protein: CASSSGSNNEQFF.

This clonotype was detected ten times or more. V is TRBV20-1 and J is TRBJ1-2; D ambiguous. The CDR3 length is 13 residues. Trimming pared 3 bases from V and 4 bases from J, leaving 12 bases between. The V gene's germline CDR1 is DFQATT and CDR2 SNEGSKA (reference sequence). The CDR3 loop reads CSASRQTGYGYTF. The DNA for the CDR3 is TGCAGTGCTAGCCGCCAGACGGGCTATGGCTACACCTTC.

This chain links TRBV7-6 with TRBJ2-1, with D maybe TRBD2 (6 bases). Trimming took 5 bases from V and 6 from J, leaving 29 bases between them. This CDR3 contains 19 residues. In germline, CDR1 is SGHVS, CDR2 FNYEAQ. The CDR3 here is CASSPLGSGRLLNVNEQFF. The CDR3 DNA reads TGTGCCAGCAGCCCCTTGGGAAGCGGGCGACTACTCAACGTCAATGAGCAGTTCTTC. Full variable domain (outside the CDR3, taken from reference TRBV7-6 and TRBJ2-1): GAGVSQSPRYKVTKRGQDVALRCDPISGHVSLYWYRQALGQGPEFLTYFNYEAQQDKSGLPNDRFSAERPEGSISTLTIQRTEQRDSAMYRCASSPLGSGRLLNVNEQFFGPGTRLTVL.

The chain carries TRBV12-3 or TRBV12-4 and TRBJ1-2; D perhaps matches TRBD1 (6 bases). Trimming removed 3 bases from V and 7 bases from J, with 12 bases in between. This CDR3 is built from 13 residues. The CDR3 DNA sequence: TGTGCCAGCAGTTTGGTACAGGGAAGTGGCTACACCTTC. Its protein is CASSLVQGSGYTF.

This clonotype appeared a few times. This chain links TRBV12-3 or TRBV12-4 with TRBJ1-1, with 8 bases fitting TRBD1. The ends lost 5 bases at V and 9 bases at J; junction bases unmatched: 11. The CDR3 is 14 amino acids. The CDR3 loop reads CASSKDRVGSQAFF. In nucleotides, the CDR3 is TGTGCCAGCAGTAAGGACAGGGTCGGGTCTCAAGCTTTCTTT.

The V call is TRBV12-3 or TRBV12-4, the J call TRBJ1-2; no clear D gene. The CDR3 length is 15 residues. V was cut by 7 bases and J by 8 bases, with 23 bases left in between. CDR3 sequence reads: CASTRVGEGRSGYTF. The CDR3 nucleotides read TGTGCCAGCACTAGGGTGGGAGAAGGCAGGAGCGGCTACACCTTC.

CDR3 protein: CSVSGGTDTQYF. CDR3 nucleotides: TGCAGCGTTAGCGGGGGCACAGATACGCAGTATTTT. V usage is TRBV29-1 and J usage is TRBJ2-3, with 7 bases matching TRBD2. J gave up 1 base and V 5 bases, and 0 bases lay outside the gene matches. The germline gives CDR1 SQVTM, CDR2 ANQGSEA. The CDR3 contains 12 residues.

The chain has TRBV6-1 and TRBJ1-1, with TRBD1 as a possible D gene (6 bases). Germline V gene sequence: CDR1 MNHNS, CDR2 SASEGT. The CDR3 is 12 amino acids. Trimming shortened V by 5 bases and J by 5 bases, and 9 bases separated the two germline ends. The CDR3 nucleotides are TGTGCCAGCAGTAAAGGGGGGACTGAAGCTTTCTTT. It translates to CASSKGGTEAFF.

This clonotype was recorded many times. The chain links TRBV6-5 to TRBJ2-7; possible D gene TRBD2, 6 bases. This CDR3 spans 15 amino acids. The germline V gene encodes CDR1 MNHEY and CDR2 SVGAGI. Trimming took off 2 bases at V and 7 bases at J, with 18 bases between the two ends. The CDR3 here is CASSYAGLLSEEQYF. DNA of the CDR3: TGTGCCAGCAGTTACGCGGGGCTCTTGTCAGAGGAGCAGTACTTC.

This clonotype has just a few counts. The chain links TRBV29-1 to TRBJ2-3, with 9 bases identical to TRBD2. Germline loops: CDR1 SQVTM, CDR2 ANQGSEA. J lost 4 bases, V lost 4 bases, and 6 bases had no gene match. The CDR3 runs to 14 residues. The CDR3 sequence: CSVVWASGADTQYF. The CDR3 region has the DNA TGCAGCGTTGTCTGGGCTAGCGGGGCAGATACGCAGTATTTT.

This clonotype has a count of ten or more. The J gene is TRBJ2-5, the V gene TRBV7-9; a possible D gene is TRBD2 (7 bases). Germline CDR1 is SEHNR and CDR2 is FQNEAQ (reference sequence). The length of the CDR3 is 15 residues. V was shortened by 5 bases and J by 2 bases, with 15 bases between the two germline ends. The CDR3 nucleotides read TGTGCCAGCAGCAAGAGGGGGGGCGGACAAGAGACCCAGTACTTC. This sequence encodes CASSKRGGGQETQYF.

The rearrangement uses TRBV7-8 and TRBJ1-1, with D possibly TRBD1 on 6 matching bases. Trimming removed 1 base at V and 3 bases at J, with 18 bases between. CDR1 and CDR2 (germline): SGHVS, FQNEAQ. This CDR3 comprises 17 residues. The CDR3 reads CASSLGSTGKWDTEAFF. The DNA of the CDR3 is TGTGCCAGCAGCTTAGGGTCAACAGGGAAATGGGACACTGAAGCTTTCTTT.

The chain joins TRBV12-3 or TRBV12-4 to TRBJ1-1; 11 bases are shared with TRBD1. The CDR3 runs to 17 residues. Trimming took 5 bases from V and 4 from J; bases not matched to a gene: 12. Here the CDR3 reads CASSLGQGALLSTEAFF. The CDR3 nucleotides are TGTGCCAGCAGTCTAGGACAGGGGGCTTTGCTGAGCACTGAAGCTTTCTTT.

This clonotype was seen ten or more times. The V and J genes are TRBV12-3 or TRBV12-4 and TRBJ2-4, with TRBD1 matching 7 bases. The CDR3 consists of 15 residues. Germline trimming cut 3 bases from V and 3 bases from J; bases unmatched to any gene: 5. The CDR3 spells CASSFGPGGKNIQYF. CDR3 coding DNA: TGTGCCAGCAGTTTCGGACCAGGGGGCAAAAACATTCAGTACTTC.

This clonotype was counted once. The chain couples TRBV4-3 to TRBJ2-3, with unresolved D. Trimming removed 1 base at V and 3 bases at J, with 11 bases between. CDR1 is LGHNA, CDR2 YSLEER, per germline. The CDR3 contains 15 residues. In DNA, the CDR3 is TGCGCCAGCAGCCAAGGAGGTCAGCCGACAGATACGCAGTATTTT. As protein: CASSQGGQPTDTQYF.

This sequence joins TRBV12-3 or TRBV12-4 and TRBJ2-7, with 7 bases that match TRBD1. V was clipped by 4 bases and J by 1 base; unmatched bases: 7. The CDR3 spans 15 residues. The CDR3 loop is CASSWRGGASYEQYF. The CDR3 DNA reads as TGTGCCAGCAGTTGGAGAGGGGGCGCATCCTACGAGCAGTACTTC.

This clonotype was counted a few times. The J gene is TRBJ2-5, the V gene TRBV20-1, with D maybe TRBD1 (5 bases). Trimming removed 1 base from V and 1 base from J, with 10 bases in between. The CDR3 runs to 14 residues. CDR1 DFQATT and CDR2 SNEGSKA come from the germline V gene (reference sequence). The CDR3 region is CSARGGRFQETQYF. The CDR3 coding sequence is TGCAGTGCTAGAGGGGGCAGATTCCAAGAGACCCAGTACTTC.

The sample holds many counts of this clonotype. The chain carries TRBV5-6 and TRBJ2-7, with unresolved D. Germline CDR1 reads SGHDT; CDR2 reads YYEEEE. The CDR3 loop spans 11 amino acids. V lost 1 base and J lost 3, with 2 bases in between. This CDR3 is CASSLYYEQYV. The CDR3 bases are TGTGCCAGCAGCTTGTACTACGAGCAGTACGTC.